The entry below describes one T cell receptor beta chain. This CDR3 contains 17 residues. CDR1 is KGHSH, CDR2 LQKENI, per germline. The ends were cut back, 2 bases at V and 4 bases at J, with 17 bases in the middle. The sample comes from a study of blood T cell repertoires in COVID-19. Some clones are missing from TCRdb's copy, which holds only in-frame ones; the method was immunoSEQ multiplex PCR. The sample gives about 310,000 clones, under 90% of which show up once; around 9% is in the top ten. Sequencing was done on a sample of PBMCs or T cells enriched from blood (not recorded which). The chain is built from TRBV18 and TRBJ1-4; no reliable D call. The receptor was derived from a woman in her twenties or thirties who had recovered from COVID-19. The CDR3 bases are TGTGCCAGCTCACCATATGGTCTTGGGCAGATTAATGAAAAACTGTTTTTT. Residues: CASSPYGLGQINEKLFF.